Described below is a single TCR beta chain sequence and its context. The data belong to a study of blood T cell repertoires in COVID-19. About the research overall: Sources were T cells, B-cell-depleted T cells, or PBMCs; the material itself was cDNA or gDNA.

The CDR3 contains 15 residues. Deletions cut 9 bases from V and 4 bases from J, with 19 bases between. Enrollment of patients from Seattle took place during active infection, with longitudinal follow-up. How the authors handled the data: Reference gene primer amplification gave estimated nucleated cell counts. Clones were read by immunoSEQ multiplex PCR, and TCRdb kept only the in-frame ones, dropping some. The DNA gave D and trimming, while V, J and clone size come from that table. The sample carries 130,000 to 150,000 clones, roughly 77% recorded once. The V call is TRBV23-1, the J call TRBJ1-5; no definite D call. TRBV23-1 is an open reading frame, and its role is uncertain. The sequence was obtained from a woman between 70 and 85 years old with COVID-19, enrolled during active disease. What was sequenced was peripheral blood. The CDR3: CARKRRQSWNQPQHF. The DNA of the CDR3 is TGCGCCAGAAAAAGGAGGCAATCGTGGAATCAGCCCCAGCATTTT.